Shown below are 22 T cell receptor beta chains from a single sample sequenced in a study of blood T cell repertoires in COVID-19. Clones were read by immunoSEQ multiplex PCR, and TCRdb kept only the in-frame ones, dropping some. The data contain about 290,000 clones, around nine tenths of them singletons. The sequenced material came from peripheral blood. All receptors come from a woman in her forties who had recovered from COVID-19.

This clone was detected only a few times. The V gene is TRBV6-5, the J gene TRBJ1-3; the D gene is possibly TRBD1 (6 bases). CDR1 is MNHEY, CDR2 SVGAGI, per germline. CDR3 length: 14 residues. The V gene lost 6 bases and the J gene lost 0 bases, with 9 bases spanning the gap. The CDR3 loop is CASSRQDSGNTIYF. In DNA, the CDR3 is TGTGCCAGCAGCCGACAGGACTCTGGAAACACCATATATTTT.

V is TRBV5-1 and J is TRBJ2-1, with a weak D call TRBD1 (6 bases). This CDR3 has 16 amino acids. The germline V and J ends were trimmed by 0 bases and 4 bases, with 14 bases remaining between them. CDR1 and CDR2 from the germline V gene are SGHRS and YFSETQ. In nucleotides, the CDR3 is TGCGCCAGCAGCTTGGAAGAGCGGCAGGGGTACAATGAGCAGTTCTTC. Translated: CASSLEERQGYNEQFF.

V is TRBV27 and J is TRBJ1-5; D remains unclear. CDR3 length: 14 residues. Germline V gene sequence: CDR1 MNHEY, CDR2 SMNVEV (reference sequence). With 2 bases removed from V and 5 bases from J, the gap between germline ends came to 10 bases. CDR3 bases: TGTGCCAGCAGTTTAGGAGGGTTACATCAGCCCCAGCATTTT. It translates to CASSLGGLHQPQHF.

The CDR3 DNA follows: TGTGCCAGCAAATTATTAGCGGACCATTACAATGAGCAGTTCTTC. Its protein is CASKLLADHYNEQFF. The rearrangement links TRBV27 to TRBJ2-1; a possible D gene is TRBD2 (6 bases). The germline CDR1 and CDR2 sequences are MNHEY and SMNVEV (reference sequence). With 7 bases removed from V and 4 bases from J, the gap between germline ends came to 17 bases. The CDR3 loop spans 15 amino acids.

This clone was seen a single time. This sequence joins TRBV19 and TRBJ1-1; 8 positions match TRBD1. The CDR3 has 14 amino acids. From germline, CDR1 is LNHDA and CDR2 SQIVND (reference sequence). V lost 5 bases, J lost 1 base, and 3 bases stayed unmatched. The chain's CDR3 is CASSSGGGNTEAFF. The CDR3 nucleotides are TGTGCCAGTAGTTCAGGGGGCGGGAACACTGAAGCTTTCTTT.

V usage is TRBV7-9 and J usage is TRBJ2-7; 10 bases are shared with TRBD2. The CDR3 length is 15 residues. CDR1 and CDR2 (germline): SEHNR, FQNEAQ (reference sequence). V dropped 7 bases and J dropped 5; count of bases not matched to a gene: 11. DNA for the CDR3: TGTGCCAGCACAATAGCGGGAGGCTCCTATGACGAGCAGTACTTC. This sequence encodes CASTIAGGSYDEQYF.

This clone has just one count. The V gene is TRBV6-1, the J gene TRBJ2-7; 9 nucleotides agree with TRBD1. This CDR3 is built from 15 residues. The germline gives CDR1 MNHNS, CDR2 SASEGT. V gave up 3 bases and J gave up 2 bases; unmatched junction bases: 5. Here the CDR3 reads CASSDRDRVAYEQYF. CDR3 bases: TGTGCCAGCAGTGATCGGGACAGGGTGGCCTACGAGCAGTACTTC.

The CDR3 coding sequence is TGTGCCAGCAACCAACTAGCGGGTGCCTACAATGAGCAGTTCTTC. Residues: CASNQLAGAYNEQFF. The chain employs TRBV5-4 and TRBJ2-1, with 9 bases identical to TRBD2. Looked up from germline, CDR1 is SGHNT and CDR2 is YYREEE (reference sequence). The ends lost 6 bases at V and 2 bases at J; junction bases unmatched: 6. The length of the CDR3 is 15 residues. Full variable domain (missing parts from reference TRBV5-4 and TRBJ2-1): ETGVTQSPTHLIKTRGQQVTLRCSSQSGHNTVSWYQQALGQGPQFIFQYYREEENGRGNFPPRFSGLQFPNYSSELNVNALELDDSALYLCASNQLAGAYNEQFFGPGTRLTVL.

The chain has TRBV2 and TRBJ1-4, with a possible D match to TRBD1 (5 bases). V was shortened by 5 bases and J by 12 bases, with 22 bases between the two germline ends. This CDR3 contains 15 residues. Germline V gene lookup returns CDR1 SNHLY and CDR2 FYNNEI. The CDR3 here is CASSPWTPRTMELFF. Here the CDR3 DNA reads TGTGCCAGCAGTCCGTGGACACCGCGTACCATGGAACTGTTTTTT.

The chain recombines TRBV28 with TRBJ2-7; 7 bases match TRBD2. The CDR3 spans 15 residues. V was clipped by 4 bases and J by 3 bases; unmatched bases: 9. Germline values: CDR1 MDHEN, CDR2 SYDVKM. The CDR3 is CASSSSRGGFYEQYF. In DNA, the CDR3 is TGTGCCAGCAGTTCAAGCCGGGGAGGGTTCTACGAGCAGTACTTC.

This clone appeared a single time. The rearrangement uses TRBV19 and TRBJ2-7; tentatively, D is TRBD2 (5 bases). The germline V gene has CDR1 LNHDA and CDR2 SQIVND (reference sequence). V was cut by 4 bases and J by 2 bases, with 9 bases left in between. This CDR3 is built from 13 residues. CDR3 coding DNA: TGTGCCAGTAGTACGAGGGTCGCCTACGAGCAGTACTTC. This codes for CASSTRVAYEQYF.

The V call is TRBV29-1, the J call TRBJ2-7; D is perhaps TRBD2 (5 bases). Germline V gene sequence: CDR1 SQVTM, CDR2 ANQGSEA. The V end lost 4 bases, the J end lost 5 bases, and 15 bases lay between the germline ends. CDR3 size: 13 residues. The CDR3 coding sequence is TGCAGCGTTGGCCCCGGGGTTAAGGACGAGCAGTACTTC. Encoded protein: CSVGPGVKDEQYF.

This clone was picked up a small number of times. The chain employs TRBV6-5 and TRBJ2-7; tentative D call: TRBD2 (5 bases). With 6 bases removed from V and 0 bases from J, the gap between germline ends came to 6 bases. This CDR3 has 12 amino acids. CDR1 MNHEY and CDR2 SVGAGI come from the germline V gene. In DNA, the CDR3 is TGTGCCAGCAGCACTAGCTCCTACGAGCAGTACTTC. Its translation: CASSTSSYEQYF.

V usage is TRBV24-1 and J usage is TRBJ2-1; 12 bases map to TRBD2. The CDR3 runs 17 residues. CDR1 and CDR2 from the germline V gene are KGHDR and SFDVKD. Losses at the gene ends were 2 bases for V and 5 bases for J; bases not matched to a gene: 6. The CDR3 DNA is TGTGCCACCAGTGATTCCGGGACTAGCGGGTTGAACAATGAGCAGTTCTTC. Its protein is CATSDSGTSGLNNEQFF.

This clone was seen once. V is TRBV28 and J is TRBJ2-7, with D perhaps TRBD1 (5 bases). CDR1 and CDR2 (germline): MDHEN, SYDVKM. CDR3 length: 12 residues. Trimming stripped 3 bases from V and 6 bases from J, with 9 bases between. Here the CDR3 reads CASSLGLGEQYF. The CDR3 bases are TGTGCCAGCAGTTTGGGGCTCGGCGAGCAGTACTTC.

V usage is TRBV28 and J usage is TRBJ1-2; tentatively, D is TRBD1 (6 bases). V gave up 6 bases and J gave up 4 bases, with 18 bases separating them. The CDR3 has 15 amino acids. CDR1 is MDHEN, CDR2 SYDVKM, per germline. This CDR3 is CASRPKGGIGYGYTF. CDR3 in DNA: TGTGCCAGCAGACCCAAAGGGGGAATCGGCTATGGCTACACCTTC.

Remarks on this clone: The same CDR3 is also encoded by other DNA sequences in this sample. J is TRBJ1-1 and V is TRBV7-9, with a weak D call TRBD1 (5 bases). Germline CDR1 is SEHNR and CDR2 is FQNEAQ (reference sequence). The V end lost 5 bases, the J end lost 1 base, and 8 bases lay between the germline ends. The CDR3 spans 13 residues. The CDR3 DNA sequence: TGTGCCAGCAGCCTTGACAGGAACACTGAAGCTTTCTTT. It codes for CASSLDRNTEAFF. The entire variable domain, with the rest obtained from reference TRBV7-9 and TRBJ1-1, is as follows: DTGVSQNPRHKITKRGQNVTFRCDPISEHNRLYWYRQTLGQGPEFLTYFQNEAQLEKSRLLSDRFSAERPKGSFSTLEIQRTEQGDSAMYLCASSLDRNTEAFFGQGTRLTVV.

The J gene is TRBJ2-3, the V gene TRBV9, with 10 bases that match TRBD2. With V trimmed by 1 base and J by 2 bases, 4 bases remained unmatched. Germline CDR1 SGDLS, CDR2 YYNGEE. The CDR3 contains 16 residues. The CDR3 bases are TGTGCCAGCAGCGTAACTAGCGGGGTCAACACAGATACGCAGTATTTT. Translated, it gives CASSVTSGVNTDTQYF.

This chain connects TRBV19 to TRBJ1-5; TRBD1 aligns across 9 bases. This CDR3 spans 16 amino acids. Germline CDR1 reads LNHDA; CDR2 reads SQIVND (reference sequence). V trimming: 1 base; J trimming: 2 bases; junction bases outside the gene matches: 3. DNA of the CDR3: TGTGCCAGTAGTATAGTCCGGACAGGGGGCAATCAGCCCCAGCATTTT. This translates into CASSIVRTGGNQPQHF.

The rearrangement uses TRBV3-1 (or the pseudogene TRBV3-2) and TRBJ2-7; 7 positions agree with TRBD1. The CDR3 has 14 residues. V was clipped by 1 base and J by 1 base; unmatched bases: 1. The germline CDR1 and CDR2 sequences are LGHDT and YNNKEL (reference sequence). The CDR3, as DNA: TGTGCCAGCAGCCAAGGGGGACAGTCCTACGAGCAGTACTTC. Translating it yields CASSQGGQSYEQYF.

CDR3 loop: CSVGVGGRENTIYF. CDR3 DNA: TGCAGCGTTGGCGTGGGCGGCAGGGAAAACACCATATATTTT. J is TRBJ1-3 and V is TRBV29-1, with D perhaps matching TRBD1 (5 bases). V was shortened by 4 bases and J by 6 bases, with 16 bases between the two germline ends. The CDR3 runs to 14 residues. Germline CDR1 and CDR2: SQVTM and ANQGSEA.

The CDR3 DNA reads TGTGCCAGCAGCCTACCTCGGATCCGGGACAGGGAATTCTACGAGCAGTACTTC. It codes for CASSLPRIRDREFYEQYF. The chain employs TRBV7-8 and TRBJ2-7; TRBD1 matches at 9 bases. Germline trimming cut 5 bases from V and 3 bases from J; bases unmatched to any gene: 17. Germline CDR1 and CDR2: SGHVS and FQNEAQ. The length of the CDR3 is 18 residues.